Presented here are 16 T cell receptor beta chains from one specimen sequenced in a study of blood T cell repertoires in COVID-19. The method was immunoSEQ multiplex PCR; TCRdb's version includes in-frame clones alone and lacks a portion of them. The sample yields some 71,000 clones, roughly nine tenths seen once. The sample taken for sequencing was peripheral blood. These TCRs come from a young woman with acute or convalescent COVID-19.

CDR3 in amino acids: CASIRSGVYSPLHF. The CDR3 coding sequence is TGTGCCAGCATCCGTTCCGGGGTCTATTCACCCCTCCACTTT. The V gene is TRBV2, the J gene TRBJ1-6; D not certain. The V gene lost 7 bases and the J gene lost 8 bases, with 15 bases spanning the gap. There are 14 residues in the CDR3. The germline CDR1 and CDR2 sequences are SNHLY and FYNNEI.

The chain links TRBV2 to TRBJ1-1; no firm D call. The ends were cut back, 7 bases at V and 5 bases at J, with 26 bases in the middle. Looked up from germline, CDR1 is SNHLY and CDR2 is FYNNEI. The CDR3 is 17 amino acids. The CDR3 nucleotides read TGTGCCAGCATCCTAACCAAAGCGGGTCTGGGAGGGACTGAAGCTTTCTTT. It encodes CASILTKAGLGGTEAFF.

The gene calls are TRBV20-1 and TRBJ2-7, with 7 bases matching TRBD1. Trimming at V came to 3 bases and at J to 4 bases, leaving 9 bases not matched to a gene. Germline V gene sequence: CDR1 DFQATT, CDR2 SNEGSKA (reference sequence). The CDR3 contains 14 residues. The CDR3 sequence: CSASTLTGQYEQYF. In nucleotides, the CDR3 is TGCAGTGCTAGTACCCTGACAGGGCAATACGAGCAGTACTTC.

This chain joins TRBV27 and TRBJ2-2, with D perhaps TRBD2 (7 bases). Trimming removed 0 bases from V and 5 bases from J, with 13 bases in between. Germline-derived CDR1 and CDR2 are MNHEY and SMNVEV (reference sequence). CDR3 length: 16 amino acids. CDR3: CASSLSWGGGTGELFF. DNA for the CDR3: TGTGCCAGCAGTTTATCGTGGGGGGGCGGGACCGGGGAGCTGTTTTTT.

This clone was seen just once. The chain employs TRBV7-2 and TRBJ1-5; D is undetermined. V lost 2 bases and J lost 5, with 7 bases in between. This CDR3 is built from 13 residues. Looked up from germline, CDR1 is SGHTA and CDR2 is FQGNSA. Here the CDR3 DNA reads TGTGCCAGCAGCTTACAGATTTATCAGCCCCAGCATTTT. Translated, it gives CASSLQIYQPQHF.

The chain carries TRBV12-5 and TRBJ2-3, with TRBD1 matching over 12 bases. The junction had 5 bases not matched to a gene; V was cut back by 6 bases and J by 1 base. The germline V gene has CDR1 LGHNT and CDR2 FRNRAP. This CDR3 is built from 16 residues. The chain's CDR3 is CASGRDRGPGTDTQYF. In DNA form, the CDR3 reads TGTGCTAGTGGACGGGACAGGGGGCCTGGCACAGATACGCAGTATTTT.

This rearrangement joins TRBV6-2 or TRBV6-3 to TRBJ1-1, with 7 bases that match TRBD1. Per germline, CDR1 MNHEY and CDR2 SVGEGT. V lost 4 bases, J lost 8 bases, and 7 bases stayed unmatched. CDR3 size: 13 residues. This chain's CDR3 is CASSSRTGLEAFF. Written as DNA, the CDR3 is TGTGCCAGCAGTTCCCGGACAGGATTGGAAGCTTTCTTT.

The chain couples TRBV27 to TRBJ2-7; TRBD1 aligns across 7 bases. Germline CDR1 MNHEY, CDR2 SMNVEV (reference sequence). CDR3 size: 13 residues. V shed 6 bases, J shed 3 bases, and the junction held 5 bases outside the gene matches. CDR3 nucleotides: TGTGCCAGCAGCCTGACAGGGAACTACGAGCAGTACTTC. Its translation: CASSLTGNYEQYF.

The chain couples TRBV2 to TRBJ1-5, with D perhaps TRBD1 (6 bases). Germline-derived CDR1 and CDR2 are SNHLY and FYNNEI. CDR3 length: 14 residues. Trimming removed 6 bases at V and 0 bases at J, with 9 bases between. The CDR3 sequence: CASSRQVSNQPQHF. The CDR3 DNA sequence: TGTGCCAGCAGCCGACAGGTTAGCAATCAGCCCCAGCATTTT.

The chain is built from TRBV6-1 and TRBJ1-6, with D uncertain. CDR1 and CDR2 (germline): MNHNS, SASEGT. Trimming took off 1 base at V and 9 bases at J, with 7 bases between the two ends. The CDR3 has 13 amino acids. CDR3 DNA sequence: TGTGCCAGCAGTGAAGTAGTCATTTCACCCCTCCACTTT. Its translation: CASSEVVISPLHF.

Only one count was recorded for this clone. V is TRBV3-1 (or the pseudogene TRBV3-2) and J is TRBJ1-2; no clear D. The CDR3 totals 12 residues. Germline CDR1 LGHDT, CDR2 YNNKEL (reference sequence). Trimming took off 2 bases at V and 5 bases at J, with 6 bases between the two ends. The CDR3 nucleotides are TGTGCCAGCAGCCAAAGCGGTTATGGCTACACCTTC. As protein: CASSQSGYGYTF.

This rearrangement joins TRBV19 to TRBJ1-5, with D unclear. This CDR3 comprises 12 residues. CDR1 is LNHDA, CDR2 SQIVND, per germline (reference sequence). V was pared by 4 bases and J by 9 bases, with 10 bases between. The CDR3 here is CASSSNEGPQHF. In nucleotides, the CDR3 is TGTGCCAGTAGTAGCAACGAGGGGCCCCAGCATTTT.

This clone was seen once. The chain combines TRBV4-3 with TRBJ1-5, with 8 nucleotides matching TRBD1. The germline gives CDR1 LGHNA, CDR2 YSLEER. The J segment lost 5 bases and the V segment lost 0 bases, leaving 3 bases of the junction unmatched. This CDR3 is built from 15 residues. The CDR3: CASSQDWTGYQPQHF. Here the CDR3 DNA reads TGCGCCAGCAGCCAAGATTGGACAGGGTATCAGCCCCAGCATTTT.

The chain joins TRBV27 to TRBJ1-2, with TRBD1 matching over 8 bases. Germline loops: CDR1 MNHEY, CDR2 SMNVEV (reference sequence). The CDR3 runs 14 residues. V was clipped by 4 bases and J by 4 bases; unmatched bases: 5. The CDR3 DNA follows: TGTGCCAGCAGTTCAAGGACAGGGATCTATGGCTACACCTTC. Translated, it gives CASSSRTGIYGYTF.

This rearrangement joins TRBV12-3 or TRBV12-4 to TRBJ1-5, with D possibly TRBD1 on 6 matching bases. The ends were cut back, 6 bases at V and 2 bases at J, with 8 bases in the middle. This CDR3 comprises 13 residues. CDR3 residues: CASRGGRNQPQHF. The CDR3 nucleotides are TGTGCCAGCAGGGGGGGGCGCAATCAGCCCCAGCATTTT.

Points on this clone: Germline and junction disagree at one end, which may indicate a read error. V and J are TRBV29-1 and TRBJ2-1, with 7 nucleotides matching TRBD2. The germline V gene has CDR1 SQVTM and CDR2 ANQGSEA. The CDR3 runs to 15 residues. CDR3 amino acids: CSAEQSGVAYNEQFF. DNA for the CDR3: TGCAGCGCTGAACAAAGCGGGGTCGCCTACAATGAGCAGTTCTTC.